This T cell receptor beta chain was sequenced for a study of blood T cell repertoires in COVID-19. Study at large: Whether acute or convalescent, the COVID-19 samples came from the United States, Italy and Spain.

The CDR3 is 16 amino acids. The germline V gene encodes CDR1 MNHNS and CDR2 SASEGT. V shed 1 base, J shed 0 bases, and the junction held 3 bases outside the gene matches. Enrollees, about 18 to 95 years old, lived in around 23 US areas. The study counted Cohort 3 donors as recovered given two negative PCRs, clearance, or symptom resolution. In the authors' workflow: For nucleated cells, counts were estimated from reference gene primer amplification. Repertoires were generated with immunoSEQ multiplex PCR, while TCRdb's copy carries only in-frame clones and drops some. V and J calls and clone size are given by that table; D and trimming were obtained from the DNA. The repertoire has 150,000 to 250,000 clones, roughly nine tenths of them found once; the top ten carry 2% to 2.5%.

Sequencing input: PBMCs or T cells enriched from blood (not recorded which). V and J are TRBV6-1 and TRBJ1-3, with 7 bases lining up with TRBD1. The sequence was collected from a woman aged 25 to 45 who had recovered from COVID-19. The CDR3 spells CASSEVRGDSGNTIYF. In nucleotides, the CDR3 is TGTGCCAGCAGTGAAGTCAGGGGGGACTCTGGAAACACCATATATTTT.